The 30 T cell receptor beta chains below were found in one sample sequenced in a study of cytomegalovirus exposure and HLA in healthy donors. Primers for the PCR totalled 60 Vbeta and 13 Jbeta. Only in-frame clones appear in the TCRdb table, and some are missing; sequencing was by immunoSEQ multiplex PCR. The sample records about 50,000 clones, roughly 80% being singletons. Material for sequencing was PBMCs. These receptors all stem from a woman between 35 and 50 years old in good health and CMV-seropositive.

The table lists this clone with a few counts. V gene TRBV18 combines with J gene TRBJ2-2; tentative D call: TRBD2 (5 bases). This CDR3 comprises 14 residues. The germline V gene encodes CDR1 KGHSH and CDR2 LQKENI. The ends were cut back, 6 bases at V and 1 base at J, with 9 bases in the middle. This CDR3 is CASSVAGNTGELFF. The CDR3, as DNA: TGTGCCAGCTCTGTGGCGGGGAACACCGGGGAGCTGTTTTTT.

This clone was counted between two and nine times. The CDR3 sequence is CATSSGRGQGDEKLFF. CDR3 sequence (DNA): TGTGCCACCAGCAGCGGACGGGGACAGGGGGATGAAAAACTGTTTTTT. V is TRBV15 and J is TRBJ1-4; 11 positions agree with TRBD1. The CDR3 has 16 amino acids. Unmatched junction bases numbered 6, after V lost 3 bases and J lost 6 bases. In germline, CDR1 is LNHNV, CDR2 YYDKDF (reference sequence).

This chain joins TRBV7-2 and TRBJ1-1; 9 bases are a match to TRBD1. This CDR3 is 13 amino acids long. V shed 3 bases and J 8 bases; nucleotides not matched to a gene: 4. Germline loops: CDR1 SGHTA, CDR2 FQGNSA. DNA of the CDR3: TGTGCCAGCAGCTTGGGGACAGGGCTAGAAGCTTTCTTT. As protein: CASSLGTGLEAFF.

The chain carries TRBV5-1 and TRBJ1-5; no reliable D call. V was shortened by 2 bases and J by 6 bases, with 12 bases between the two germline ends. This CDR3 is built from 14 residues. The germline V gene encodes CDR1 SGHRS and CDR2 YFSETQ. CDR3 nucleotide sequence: TGCGCCAGCAGCTTCGATAGTTTAAGTCAGCCCCAGCATTTT. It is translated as CASSFDSLSQPQHF.

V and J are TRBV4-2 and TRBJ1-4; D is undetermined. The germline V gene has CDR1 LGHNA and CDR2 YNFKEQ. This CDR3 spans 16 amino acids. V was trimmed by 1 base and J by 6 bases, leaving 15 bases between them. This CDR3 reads CASSQAEGQVDEKLFF. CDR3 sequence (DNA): TGTGCCAGCAGCCAAGCTGAGGGTCAGGTGGATGAAAAACTGTTTTTT.

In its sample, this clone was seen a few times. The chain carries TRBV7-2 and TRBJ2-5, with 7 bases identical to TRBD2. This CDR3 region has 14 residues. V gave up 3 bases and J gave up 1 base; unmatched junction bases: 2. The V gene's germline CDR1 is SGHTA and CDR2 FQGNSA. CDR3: CASSLLAAQETQYF. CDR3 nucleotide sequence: TGTGCCAGCAGCTTGCTAGCGGCCCAAGAGACCCAGTACTTC.

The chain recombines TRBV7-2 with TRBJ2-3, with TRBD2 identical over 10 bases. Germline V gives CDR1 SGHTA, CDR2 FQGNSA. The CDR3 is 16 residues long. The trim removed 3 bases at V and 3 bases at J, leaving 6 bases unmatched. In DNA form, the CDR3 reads TGTGCCAGCAGCTTCAAGCGGGGGGGCATAACAGATACGCAGTATTTT. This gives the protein CASSFKRGGITDTQYF.

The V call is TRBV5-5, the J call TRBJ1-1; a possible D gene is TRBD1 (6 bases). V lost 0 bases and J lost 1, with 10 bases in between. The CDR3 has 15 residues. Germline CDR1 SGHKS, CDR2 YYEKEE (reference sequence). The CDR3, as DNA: TGTGCCAGCAGCTTGGCCCGAGGGGGGAACACTGAAGCTTTCTTT. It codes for CASSLARGGNTEAFF.

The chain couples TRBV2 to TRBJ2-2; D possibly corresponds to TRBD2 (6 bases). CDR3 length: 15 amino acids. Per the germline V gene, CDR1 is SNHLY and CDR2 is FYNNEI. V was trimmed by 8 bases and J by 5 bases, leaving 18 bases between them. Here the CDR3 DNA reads TGTGCCAGCTCAGGCCAGGCCGGGGGAACCGGGGAGCTGTTTTTT. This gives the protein CASSGQAGGTGELFF.

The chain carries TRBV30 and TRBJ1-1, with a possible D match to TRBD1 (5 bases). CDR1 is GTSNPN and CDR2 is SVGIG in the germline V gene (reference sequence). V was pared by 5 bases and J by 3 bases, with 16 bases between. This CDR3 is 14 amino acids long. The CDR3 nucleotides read TGTGCCTGGGGGGGACGGGGGATCGACACTGAAGCTTTCTTT. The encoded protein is CAWGGRGIDTEAFF.

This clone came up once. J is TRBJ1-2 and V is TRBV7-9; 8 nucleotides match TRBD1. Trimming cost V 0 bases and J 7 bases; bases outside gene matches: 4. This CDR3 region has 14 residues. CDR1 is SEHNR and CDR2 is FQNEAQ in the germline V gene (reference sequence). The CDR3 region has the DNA TGTGCCAGCAGCTTAGCGCCGGACAGGGCTGGCTACACCTTC. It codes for CASSLAPDRAGYTF.

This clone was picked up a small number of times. The CDR3 DNA reads as TGTGCCAGCAGAGGAAGTCCCCGGACAGGGAGAGGCTCCTACGAGCAGTACTTC. Protein: CASRGSPRTGRGSYEQYF. The chain combines TRBV2 with TRBJ2-7; 8 bases agree with TRBD1. The germline gives CDR1 SNHLY, CDR2 FYNNEI. The CDR3 loop spans 18 amino acids. V shed 6 bases, J shed 0 bases, and the junction held 16 bases outside the gene matches. The full variable domain, completed using reference TRBV2 and TRBJ2-7, is EPEVTQTPSHQVTQMGQEVILRCVPISNHLYFYWYRQILGQKVEFLVSFYNNEISEKSEIFDDQFSVERPDGSNFTLKIRSTKLEDSAMYFCASRGSPRTGRGSYEQYFGPGTRLTVT.

The CDR3 region has the DNA TGTGCCAGCAGCCCGGGACTAGCGGAGTACGAGCAGTACTTC. It codes for CASSPGLAEYEQYF. The chain employs TRBV5-6 and TRBJ2-7; TRBD2 matches 11 bases. V lost 4 bases and J lost 4; bases outside the gene matches: 4. This CDR3 spans 14 amino acids. Germline V CDR1 and CDR2: SGHDT, YYEEEE.

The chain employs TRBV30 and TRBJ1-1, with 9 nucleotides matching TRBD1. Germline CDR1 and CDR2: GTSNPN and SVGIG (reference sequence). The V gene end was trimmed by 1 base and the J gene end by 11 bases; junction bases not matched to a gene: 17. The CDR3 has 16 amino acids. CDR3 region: CAWSAPRTGDPANAFF. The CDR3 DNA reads TGTGCCTGGAGTGCCCCCCGGACAGGGGATCCCGCAAATGCTTTCTTT.

The chain's CDR3 is CASSQDSSGRGKGTQYF. The CDR3 DNA is TGTGCCAGCAGCCAAGATAGTAGCGGGCGCGGCAAGGGTACGCAGTATTTT. The chain has TRBV4-2 and TRBJ2-3, with 7 positions matching TRBD2. The V and J ends lost 0 bases and 8 bases, in that order; junction bases with no gene match: 14. Per germline, CDR1 LGHNA and CDR2 YNFKEQ. This CDR3 has 17 residues.

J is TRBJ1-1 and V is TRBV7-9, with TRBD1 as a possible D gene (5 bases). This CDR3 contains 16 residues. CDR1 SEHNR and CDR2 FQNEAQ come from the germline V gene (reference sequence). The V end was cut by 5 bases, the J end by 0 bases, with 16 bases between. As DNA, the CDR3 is TGTGCCAGCAGCCCTCGGGCCAGGGTTATGAACACTGAAGCTTTCTTT. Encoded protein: CASSPRARVMNTEAFF.

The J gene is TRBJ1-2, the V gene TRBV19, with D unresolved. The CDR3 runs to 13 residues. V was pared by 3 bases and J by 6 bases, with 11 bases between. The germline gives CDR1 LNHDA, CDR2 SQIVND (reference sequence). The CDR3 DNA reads TGTGCCAGTAGTATTCGAGCCCCCAATGGCTACACCTTC. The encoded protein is CASSIRAPNGYTF.

In nucleotides, the CDR3 is TGTGCCAGCAGCCTTGAGAGGAGCACTGAAGCTTTCTTT. Encoded protein: CASSLERSTEAFF. V gene TRBV11-2 combines with J gene TRBJ1-1; D is unclear. Germline V CDR1 and CDR2: SGHAT, FQNNGV. Deletions cut 5 bases from V and 4 bases from J, with 11 bases between. This CDR3 comprises 13 residues.

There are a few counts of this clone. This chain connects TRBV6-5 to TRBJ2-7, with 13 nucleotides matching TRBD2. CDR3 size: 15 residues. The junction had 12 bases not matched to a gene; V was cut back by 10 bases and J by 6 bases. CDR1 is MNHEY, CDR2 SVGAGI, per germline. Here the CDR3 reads CATQRALAGGAEQYF. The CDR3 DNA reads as TGTGCCACCCAGAGGGCACTAGCGGGGGGGGCCGAGCAGTACTTC.

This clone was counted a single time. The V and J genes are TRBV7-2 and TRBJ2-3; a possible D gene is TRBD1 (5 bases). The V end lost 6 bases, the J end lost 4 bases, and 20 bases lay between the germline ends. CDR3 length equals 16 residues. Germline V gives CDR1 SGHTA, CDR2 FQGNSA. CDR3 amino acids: CASSARNRLSADTQYF. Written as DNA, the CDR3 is TGTGCCAGCAGTGCGCGGAACAGGTTGAGTGCAGATACGCAGTATTTT.

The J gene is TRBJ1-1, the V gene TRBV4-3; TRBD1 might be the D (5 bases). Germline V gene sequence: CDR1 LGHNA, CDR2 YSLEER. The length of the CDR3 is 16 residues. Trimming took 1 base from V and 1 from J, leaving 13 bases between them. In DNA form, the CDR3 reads TGCGCCAGCAGCCAAGGGTTCCGGGGGACGAACACTGAAGCTTTCTTT. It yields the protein CASSQGFRGTNTEAFF.

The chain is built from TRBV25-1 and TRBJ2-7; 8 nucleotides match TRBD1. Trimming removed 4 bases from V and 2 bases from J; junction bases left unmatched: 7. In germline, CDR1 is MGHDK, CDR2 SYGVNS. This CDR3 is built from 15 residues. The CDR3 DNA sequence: TGTGCCAGCAGTGGAGACAGGGGTTTACCCTACGAGCAGTACTTC. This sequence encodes CASSGDRGLPYEQYF.

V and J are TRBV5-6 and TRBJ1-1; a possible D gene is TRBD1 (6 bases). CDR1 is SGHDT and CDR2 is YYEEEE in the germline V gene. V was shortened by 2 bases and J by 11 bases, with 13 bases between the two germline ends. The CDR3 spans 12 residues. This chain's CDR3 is CASSFSGTRAFF. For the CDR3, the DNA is TGTGCCAGCAGCTTCTCTGGGACAAGGGCTTTCTTT.

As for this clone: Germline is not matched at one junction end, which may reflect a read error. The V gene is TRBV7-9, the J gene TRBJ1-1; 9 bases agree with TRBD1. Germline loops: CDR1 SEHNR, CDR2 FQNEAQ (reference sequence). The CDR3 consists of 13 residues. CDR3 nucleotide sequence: TGTGCCAGCAGCCTAGCCGGGACAGGGCTCGCTTTCTTT. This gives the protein CASSLAGTGLAFF. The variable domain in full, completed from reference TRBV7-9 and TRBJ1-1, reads DTGVSQNPRHKITKRGQNVTFRCDPISEHNRLYWYRQTLGQGPEFLTYFQNEAQLEKSRLLSDRFSAERPKGSFSTLEIQRTEQGDSAMYLCASSLAGTGLAFFGQGTRLTVV.

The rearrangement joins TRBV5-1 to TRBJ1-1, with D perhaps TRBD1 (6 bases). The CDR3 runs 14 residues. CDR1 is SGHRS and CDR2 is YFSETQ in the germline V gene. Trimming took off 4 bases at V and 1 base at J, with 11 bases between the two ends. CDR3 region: CASSRDNPNTEAFF. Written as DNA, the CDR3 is TGCGCCAGCAGCCGGGACAATCCGAACACTGAAGCTTTCTTT.

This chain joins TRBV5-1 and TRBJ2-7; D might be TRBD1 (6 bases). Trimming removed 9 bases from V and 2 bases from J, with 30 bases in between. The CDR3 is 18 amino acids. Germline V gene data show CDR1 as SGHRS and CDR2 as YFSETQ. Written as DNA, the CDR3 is TGCGCCACCCCTCGGAGAGGTCTCTGGGACACCTTACCCTACGAGCAGTACTTC. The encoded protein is CATPRRGLWDTLPYEQYF.

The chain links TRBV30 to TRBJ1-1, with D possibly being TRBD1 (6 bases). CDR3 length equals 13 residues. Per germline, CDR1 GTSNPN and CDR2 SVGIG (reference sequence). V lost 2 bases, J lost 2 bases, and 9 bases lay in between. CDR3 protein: CAWSSQGNTEAFF. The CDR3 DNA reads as TGTGCCTGGAGTTCACAGGGTAACACTGAAGCTTTCTTT.

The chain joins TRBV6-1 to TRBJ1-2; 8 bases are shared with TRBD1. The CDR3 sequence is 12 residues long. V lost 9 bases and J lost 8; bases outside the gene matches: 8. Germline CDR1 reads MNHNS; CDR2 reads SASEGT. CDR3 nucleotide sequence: TGTGCCAGTACCTACGACAGGGGCGGCTACACCTTC. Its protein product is CASTYDRGGYTF.

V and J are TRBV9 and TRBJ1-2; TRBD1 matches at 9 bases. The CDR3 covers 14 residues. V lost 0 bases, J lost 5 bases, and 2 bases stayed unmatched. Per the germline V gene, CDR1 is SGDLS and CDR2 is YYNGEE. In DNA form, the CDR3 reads TGTGCCAGCAGCGTAGTGGGGACAGGGTATGGCTACACCTTC. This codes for CASSVVGTGYGYTF.

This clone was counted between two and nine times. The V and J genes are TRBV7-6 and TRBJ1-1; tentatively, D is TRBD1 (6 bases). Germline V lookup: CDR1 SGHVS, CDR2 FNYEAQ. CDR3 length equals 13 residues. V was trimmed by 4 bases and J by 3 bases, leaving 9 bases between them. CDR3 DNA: TGTGCCAGCAGCTCCCCAGGGGACACTGAAGCTTTCTTT. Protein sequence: CASSSPGDTEAFF. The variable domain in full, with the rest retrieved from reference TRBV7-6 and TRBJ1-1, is GAGVSQSPRYKVTKRGQDVALRCDPISGHVSLYWYRQALGQGPEFLTYFNYEAQQDKSGLPNDRFSAERPEGSISTLTIQRTEQRDSAMYRCASSSPGDTEAFFGQGTRLTVV.